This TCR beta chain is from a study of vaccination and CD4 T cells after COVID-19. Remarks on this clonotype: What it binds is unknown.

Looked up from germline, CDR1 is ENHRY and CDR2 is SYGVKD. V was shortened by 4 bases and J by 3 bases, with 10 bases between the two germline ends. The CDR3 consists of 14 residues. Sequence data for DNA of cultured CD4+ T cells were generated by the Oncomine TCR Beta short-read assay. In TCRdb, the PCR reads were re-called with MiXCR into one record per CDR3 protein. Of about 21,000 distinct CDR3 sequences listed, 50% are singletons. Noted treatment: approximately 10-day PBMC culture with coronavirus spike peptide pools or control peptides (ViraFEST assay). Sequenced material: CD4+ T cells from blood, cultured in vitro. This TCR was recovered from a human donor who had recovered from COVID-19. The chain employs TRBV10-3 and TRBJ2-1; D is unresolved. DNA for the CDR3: TGTGCCATCAGTGGCAGAGACTTCTACAATGAGCAGTTCTTC. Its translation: CAISGRDFYNEQFF.